This T cell receptor (beta chain) originates from a study of patients and donors after allogeneic stem cell transplantation. TCRdb reprocessed the RT-PCR reads via MiXCR and lists one record per CDR3 protein. Of about a million distinct CDR3 sequences in the sample, roughly 17% were seen once. CDR3 length: 16 amino acids. Germline loops: CDR1 LGHDT, CDR2 YNNKEL (reference sequence). V shed 3 bases and J shed 1 base, with 13 bases lying between them. Sequenced: blood, either unsorted or a sorted T cell fraction (not recorded which). This chain joins TRBV3-1 and TRBJ1-5; D unresolved. The TCR sequence derives from a human donor who was either an allogeneic HSCT recipient or a stem cell or donor lymphocyte infusion donor (not recorded which). It is not recorded whose cells these are; they may come from a transplant donor. The CDR3 coding sequence is TGTGCCAGCAGCCAGTCTAGGGCGATAAGCAATCAGCCCCAGCATTTT. Protein sequence: CASSQSRAISNQPQHF.